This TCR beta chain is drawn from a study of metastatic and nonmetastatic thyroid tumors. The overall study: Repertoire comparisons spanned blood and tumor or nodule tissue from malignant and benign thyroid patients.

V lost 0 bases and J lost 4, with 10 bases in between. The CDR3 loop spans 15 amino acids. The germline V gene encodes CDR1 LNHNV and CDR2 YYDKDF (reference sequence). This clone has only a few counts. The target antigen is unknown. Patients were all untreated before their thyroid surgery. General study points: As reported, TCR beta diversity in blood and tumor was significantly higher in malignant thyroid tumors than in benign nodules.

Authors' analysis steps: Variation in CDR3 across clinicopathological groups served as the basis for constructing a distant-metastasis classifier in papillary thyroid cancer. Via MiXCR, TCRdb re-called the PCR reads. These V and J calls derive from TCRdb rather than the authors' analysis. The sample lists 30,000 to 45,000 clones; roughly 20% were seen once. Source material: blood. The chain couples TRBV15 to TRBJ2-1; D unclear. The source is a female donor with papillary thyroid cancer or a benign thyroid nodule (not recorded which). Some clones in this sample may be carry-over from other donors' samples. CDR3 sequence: CATSRDTDAYNEQFF. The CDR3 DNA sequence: TGTGCCACCAGCAGAGATACGGACGCATACAATGAGCAGTTCTTC.